Listed below are T cell receptor beta chains from one sample, sequenced in a study of blood T cell repertoires in COVID-19. The protocol was immunoSEQ multiplex PCR, while the TCRdb copy is restricted to in-frame clones and leaves out a portion. Found here are about 200,000 clones, more than 80% of them singletons; the top ten hold about 7.8%. Sequencing used peripheral blood. The receptors stem from a woman aged 80 or older with COVID-19, enrolled during active disease. CDR3s include the opening cysteine and the closing phenylalanine or tryptophan. A D gene is named only where the DNA matches it firmly. Clone sizes are given selectively: once, few, many, or a class where the clone is expanded.

V: TRBV28
size: .
D: .
J: TRBJ1-1
CDR3: CASSLSRARTEAFF
DNA: TGTGCCAGCAGTCTAAGCAGGGCTCGGACTGAAGCTTTCTTT

V: TRBV6-1
size: .
D: TRBD2
J: TRBJ2-1
CDR3: CASSEAGSGVYNEQFF
DNA: TGTGCCAGCAGTGAAGCGGGGAGCGGGGTATACAATGAGCAGTTCTTC

V: TRBV5-1
size: .
D: .
J: TRBJ2-3
CDR3: CASSLGHSTDTQYF
DNA: TGCGCCAGCAGCTTGGGACACAGCACAGATACGCAGTATTTT

V: TRBV9
size: once
D: TRBD1
J: TRBJ1-3
CDR3: CASSVSQGAGNTIYF
DNA: TGTGCCAGCAGCGTATCACAGGGGGCTGGAAACACCATATATTTT

V: TRBV29-1
size: few
D: TRBD1
J: TRBJ1-1
CDR3: CSVAGTEVKAFF
DNA: TGCAGCGTTGCTGGGACAGAGGTGAAAGCTTTCTTT

V: TRBV19
size: .
D: TRBD2
J: TRBJ2-5
CDR3: CASRVAGGPETQYF
DNA: TGTGCCAGTAGAGTAGCGGGAGGACCAGAGACCCAGTACTTC

V: TRBV2
size: .
D: .
J: TRBJ1-5
CDR3: CASSSGDSNQPQHF
DNA: TGTGCCAGCAGTTCAGGGGATAGCAATCAGCCCCAGCATTTT

V: TRBV19
size: .
D: TRBD1
J: TRBJ1-5
CDR3: CASSIGAGQGNSNQPQHF
DNA: TGTGCCAGTAGTATAGGGGCGGGACAGGGTAACAGCAATCAGCCCCAGCATTTT

V: TRBV11-2
size: .
D: .
J: TRBJ2-5
CDR3: CASSTLRTFQETQYF
DNA: TGTGCCAGCAGCACCCTACGGACTTTCCAAGAGACCCAGTACTTC

V: TRBV21-1
size: .
D: .
J: TRBJ1-6
CDR3: CASSKGPGGFHF
DNA: TGTGCCAGCAGCAAAGGTCCTGGGGGGTTCCACTTT

V: TRBV5-1
size: .
D: .
J: TRBJ2-3
CDR3: CASSLIADTQYF
DNA: TGCGCCAGCAGCTTAATAGCAGATACGCAGTATTTT

V: TRBV19
size: .
D: .
J: TRBJ1-5
CDR3: CASSEQGPNQPQHF
DNA: TGTGCCAGTAGTGAACAGGGTCCGAATCAGCCCCAGCATTTT

V: TRBV19
size: .
D: .
J: TRBJ1-1
CDR3: CASRGQPNTEAFF
DNA: TGTGCCAGTAGGGGACAACCGAACACTGAAGCTTTCTTT

V: TRBV11-3
size: .
D: .
J: TRBJ2-1
CDR3: CASSLGDDRYYNEQFF
DNA: TGTGCCAGCAGCTTAGGAGACGACAGATATTACAATGAGCAGTTCTTC

V: TRBV7-2
size: .
D: TRBD1
J: TRBJ2-7
CDR3: CAGGDRGIREQYF
DNA: TGTGCCGGTGGGGACAGGGGGATCAGGGAGCAGTACTTC

V: TRBV3-1/TRBV3-2
size: .
D: TRBD1
J: TRBJ2-5
CDR3: CASSQAGAHRGETQYF
DNA: TGTGCCAGCAGCCAAGCTGGGGCTCACAGGGGGGAGACCCAGTACTTC

V: TRBV3-1/TRBV3-2
size: .
D: TRBD2
J: TRBJ2-5
CDR3: CASSLGGVRRETQYF
DNA: TGTGCCAGCAGCCTCGGGGGGGTAAGGAGGGAGACCCAGTACTTC

V: TRBV9
size: .
D: .
J: TRBJ1-5
CDR3: CASSVRPGEGPQHF
DNA: TGTGCCAGCAGCGTACGGCCAGGGGAAGGTCCCCAGCATTTT

V: TRBV6-5
size: .
D: .
J: TRBJ1-1
CDR3: CASSPGVNTEAFF
DNA: TGTGCCAGCAGCCCCGGGGTGAACACTGAAGCTTTCTTT

V: TRBV6-5
size: few
D: .
J: TRBJ1-1
CDR3: CASSHRGVNTEAFF
DNA: TGTGCCAGCAGCCATCGAGGAGTGAACACTGAAGCTTTCTTT

V: TRBV5-1
size: once
D: TRBD2
J: TRBJ2-5
CDR3: CASSLASSGRGETQYF
DNA: TGCGCCAGCAGCTTGGCCTCTAGCGGGAGGGGAGAGACCCAGTACTTC

V: TRBV29-1
size: few
D: .
J: TRBJ1-2
CDR3: CSVEGGGSGYTF
DNA: TGCAGCGTTGAGGGAGGGGGGAGCGGCTACACCTTC

V: TRBV27
size: .
D: TRBD1
J: TRBJ2-7
CDR3: CASSLPGQASYEQYF
DNA: TGTGCCAGCAGTTTACCGGGACAGGCCTCCTACGAGCAGTACTTC

V: TRBV10-2
size: medium-sized
D: TRBD2
J: TRBJ2-7
CDR3: CASSEGLAGGLTYEQYF
DNA: TGCGCCAGCAGTGAGGGACTAGCGGGAGGTCTTACCTACGAGCAGTACTTC